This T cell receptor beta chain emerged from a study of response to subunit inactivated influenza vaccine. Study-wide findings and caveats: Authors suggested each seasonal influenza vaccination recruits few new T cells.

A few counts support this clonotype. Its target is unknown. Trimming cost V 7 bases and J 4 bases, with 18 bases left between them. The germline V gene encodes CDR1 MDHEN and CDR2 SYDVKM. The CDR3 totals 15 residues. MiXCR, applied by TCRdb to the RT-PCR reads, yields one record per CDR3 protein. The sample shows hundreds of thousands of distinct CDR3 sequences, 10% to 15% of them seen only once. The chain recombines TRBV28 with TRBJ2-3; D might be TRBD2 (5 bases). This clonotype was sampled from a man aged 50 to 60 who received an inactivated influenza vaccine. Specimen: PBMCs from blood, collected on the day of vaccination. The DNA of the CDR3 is TGTGCCAGCACGTCAGCCCCCGAGGGTGCAGATACGCAGTATTTT. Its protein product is CASTSAPEGADTQYF. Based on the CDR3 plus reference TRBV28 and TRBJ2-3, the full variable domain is DVKVTQSSRYLVKRTGEKVFLECVQDMDHENMFWYRQDPGLGLRLIYFSYDVKMKEKGDIPEGYSVSREKKERFSLILESASTNQTSMYLCASTSAPEGADTQYFGPGTRLTVL.